The 18 T cell receptor beta chains below all came from one sample that was sequenced in a study of CD4 and CD8 cells across lung adenocarcinoma regions. TCRdb redid the calling of the PCR reads with MiXCR, one entry per CDR3 protein. The repertoire holds about 4,600 distinct CDR3 sequences, with over 45% as singletons. The sequencing input was CD4+ T cells from the margin of a lung tumor. These receptors were taken from a female donor with lung adenocarcinoma. The CD4 and CD8 labels of this study may be unreliable.

CDR3 region: CASSERWNEKLFF. The CDR3 DNA follows: TGTGCCAGCAGTGAGCGGTGGAATGAAAAACTGTTTTTT. The chain employs TRBV6-1 and TRBJ1-4; D is uncertain. Germline V CDR1 and CDR2: MNHNS, SASEGT. V was clipped by 3 bases and J by 5 bases, with 7 bases between them. The CDR3 covers 13 residues.

Notes on this clonotype: At one of its ends the junction is not consistent with the germline gene, which may arise from a read error. The J gene is TRBJ2-3, the V gene TRBV12-3 or TRBV12-4; D is possibly TRBD2 (5 bases). The CDR3 runs 12 residues. The CDR3 region has the DNA TGTGCCGGGAGCCGTGGCCCAGATACCCAGTATTTC. It is translated as CAGSRGPDTQYF.

The chain is built from TRBV6-5 and TRBJ2-3; TRBD1 is a possible D gene (6 bases). Germline CDR1 MNHEY, CDR2 SVGAGI. The CDR3 is 15 amino acids. The V end was cut by 4 bases, the J end by 3 bases, with 14 bases between. The CDR3 region is CASSSRQVGTDTQYF. The CDR3, as DNA: TGTGCCAGCAGTTCGAGACAGGTCGGTACAGATACGCAGTATTTT.

By frequency in the sample, this clonotype is large. The chain has TRBV27 and TRBJ2-3; D is ambiguous. CDR1 and CDR2 from the germline V gene are MNHEY and SMNVEV (reference sequence). The CDR3 sequence is 14 residues long. V lost 3 bases and J 2 bases, leaving 9 bases between the germline ends. The CDR3 protein is CASSFRLHTDTQYF. For the CDR3, the DNA is TGTGCCAGCAGTTTCAGACTGCACACAGATACGCAGTATTTT.

The rearrangement joins TRBV6-1 to TRBJ2-1; D might be TRBD1 (6 bases). The tail of the sequence fits TRBJ2-7 better, so the J call may be wrong. There are 13 residues in the CDR3. Germline V CDR1 and CDR2: MNHNS, SASEGT. CDR3 in amino acids: CASSAGQSYEQYF. CDR3 bases: TGTGCCAGCAGCGCAGGACAGTCCTACGAGCAGTACTTC.

This clonotype was recorded a few times. The chain is built from TRBV12-3 or TRBV12-4 and TRBJ1-4; tentative D call: TRBD1 (6 bases). The CDR3 contains 14 residues. The V end lost 6 bases, the J end lost 8 bases, and 16 bases lay between the germline ends. The CDR3: CASSKTGRNEKLFF. The CDR3 nucleotides read TGTGCCAGCAGCAAGACAGGAAGGAACGAAAAACTGTTTTTT.

This clonotype is labeled medium-sized. The chain combines TRBV11-3 with TRBJ2-1; D is possibly TRBD2 (5 bases). The germline V gene has CDR1 SGHNT and CDR2 YENEEA. This CDR3 comprises 15 residues. The V end lost 5 bases, the J end lost 8 bases, and 19 bases lay between the germline ends. CDR3 loop: CASSPRGSFLDEQFF. In DNA, the CDR3 is TGTGCCAGCAGCCCCCGGGGATCCTTTCTCGATGAGCAGTTCTTC.

V and J are TRBV10-3 and TRBJ2-1; the match to TRBD2 covers 7 bases. The end of the DNA aligns better with TRBJ2-7, so the J call may be wrong. The CDR3 runs 16 residues. The V gene's germline CDR1 is ENHRY and CDR2 SYGVKD. This chain's CDR3 is CAISSLAGPRAYEQYF. In DNA form, the CDR3 reads TGTGCCATCAGTTCTTTAGCGGGTCCGAGGGCCTACGAGCAGTACTTC.

This clonotype has at least ten counts. The rearrangement links TRBV7-6 to TRBJ2-3; no firm D call. V lost 0 bases, J lost 1 base, and 11 bases lay in between. The length of the CDR3 is 16 residues. Looked up from germline, CDR1 is SGHVS and CDR2 is FNYEAQ. The CDR3 sequence: CASSLALGQGTDTQYF. The CDR3 DNA follows: TGTGCCAGCAGCTTAGCCCTCGGGCAGGGCACAGATACGCAGTATTTT.

The chain carries TRBV6-1 and TRBJ2-1; 12 bases fit TRBD2. This CDR3 has 15 amino acids. V lost 6 bases and J lost 8; bases outside the gene matches: 8. In germline, CDR1 is MNHNS, CDR2 SASEGT. The CDR3 loop is CASSPLAGGLDEQFF. The CDR3 DNA sequence: TGTGCCAGCAGCCCGCTAGCGGGAGGGCTAGATGAGCAGTTCTTC.

The chain links TRBV25-1 to TRBJ2-1; D perhaps matches TRBD2 (6 bases). Looked up from germline, CDR1 is MGHDK and CDR2 is SYGVNS. The CDR3 totals 15 residues. Trimming stripped 0 bases from V and 6 bases from J, with 12 bases between. The CDR3 reads CASSEYNARGNEQFF. Here the CDR3 DNA reads TGTGCCAGCAGTGAATATAATGCGCGGGGCAATGAGCAGTTCTTC.

By share, this clonotype ranks as medium-sized. The chain joins TRBV6-5 to TRBJ2-4, with D perhaps matching TRBD1 (5 bases). Germline values: CDR1 MNHEY, CDR2 SVGAGI. The germline V and J ends were trimmed by 4 bases and 6 bases, with 13 bases remaining between them. There are 14 residues in the CDR3. In nucleotides, the CDR3 is TGTGCCAGCAGTTCCCAGGGCCGCGGAAACATTCAGTACTTC. Translation gives CASSSQGRGNIQYF.

This clonotype was counted many times. The rearrangement joins TRBV6-1 to TRBJ1-5; D remains unclear. The CDR3 is 13 amino acids. Germline V gene sequence: CDR1 MNHNS, CDR2 SASEGT. With 0 bases removed from V and 9 bases from J, the gap between germline ends came to 9 bases. This chain's CDR3 is CASSEAGIWPQHF. The CDR3 DNA follows: TGTGCCAGCAGTGAAGCGGGAATATGGCCCCAGCATTTT.

The chain links TRBV18 to TRBJ1-1; TRBD1 matches 7 bases. V lost 6 bases to trimming and J lost 4 bases; unmatched junction nucleotides: 11. This CDR3 comprises 15 residues. Looked up from germline, CDR1 is KGHSH and CDR2 is LQKENI. Written as DNA, the CDR3 is TGTGCCAGCTCCCGCGACAGGGACGAAAGCACTGAAGCTTTCTTT. It encodes CASSRDRDESTEAFF.

V is TRBV7-6 and J is TRBJ2-1, with TRBD2 matching over 7 bases. This CDR3 is built from 16 residues. Germline assignment: CDR1 SGHVS and CDR2 FNYEAQ. Unmatched junction bases numbered 9, after V lost 2 bases and J lost 5 bases. Written as DNA, the CDR3 is TGTGCCAGCAGCTTAAGGCAGGCGGGAGTAGACAATGAGCAGTTCTTC. This sequence encodes CASSLRQAGVDNEQFF.

The rearrangement uses TRBV10-2 and TRBJ2-3, with 11 bases lining up with TRBD2. V trimming: 3 bases; J trimming: 1 base; junction bases outside the gene matches: 6. The CDR3 extends over 17 amino acids. CDR1 and CDR2 (germline): WSHSY, SAAADI. CDR3 DNA sequence: TGCGCCAGCAGTGATTCCCGACTAGCGGGACGCACAGATACGCAGTATTTT. The encoded protein is CASSDSRLAGRTDTQYF.

The genes are TRBV27 and TRBJ2-1; the D gene could be TRBD1 or TRBD2 (5 bases each). Germline loops: CDR1 MNHEY, CDR2 SMNVEV (reference sequence). V was cut by 3 bases and J by 3 bases, with 12 bases left in between. The CDR3 loop spans 15 amino acids. In DNA, the CDR3 is TGTGCCAGCAGTTTCTCCGGGACCATCTACAATGAGCAGTTCTTC. Its protein is CASSFSGTIYNEQFF.

This clonotype appeared once. A much larger clone sits a single nucleotide away, making a read error possible. The rearrangement joins TRBV6-4 to TRBJ2-3; the match to TRBD1 covers 12 bases. Gene TRBJ2-7 matches the end of the DNA better, so the J call may be wrong. CDR1 and CDR2 from the germline V gene are MRHNA and SNTAGT. The CDR3 is 15 amino acids. In nucleotides, the CDR3 is TGTGCCAGCAGTGAGGGGACAGGGGGCTTTAATGAGCAGTACTTC. As protein: CASSEGTGGFNEQYF.